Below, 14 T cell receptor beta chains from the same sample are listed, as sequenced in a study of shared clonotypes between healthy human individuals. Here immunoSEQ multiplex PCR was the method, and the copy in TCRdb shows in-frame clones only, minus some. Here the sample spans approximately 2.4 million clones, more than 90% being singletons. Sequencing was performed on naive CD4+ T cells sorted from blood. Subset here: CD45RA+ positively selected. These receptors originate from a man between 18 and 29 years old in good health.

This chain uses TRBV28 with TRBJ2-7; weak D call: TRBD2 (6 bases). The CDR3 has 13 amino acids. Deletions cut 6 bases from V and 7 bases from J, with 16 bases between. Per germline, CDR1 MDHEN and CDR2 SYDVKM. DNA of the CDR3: TGTGCCAGCAGCCCCGGGACTTTGGTAGAGCAGTACTTC. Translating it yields CASSPGTLVEQYF.

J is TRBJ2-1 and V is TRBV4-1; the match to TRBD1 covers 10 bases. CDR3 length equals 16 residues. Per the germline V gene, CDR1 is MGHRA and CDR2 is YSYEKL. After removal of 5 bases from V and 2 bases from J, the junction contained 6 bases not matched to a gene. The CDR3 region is CASSTWTGGTYNEQFF. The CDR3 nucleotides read TGCGCCAGCAGCACATGGACAGGGGGGACCTACAATGAGCAGTTCTTC.

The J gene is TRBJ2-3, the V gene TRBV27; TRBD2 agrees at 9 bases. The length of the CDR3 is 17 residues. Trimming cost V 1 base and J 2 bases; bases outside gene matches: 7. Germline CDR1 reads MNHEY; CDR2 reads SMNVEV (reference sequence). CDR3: CASSLYVGGRDTDTQYF. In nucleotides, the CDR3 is TGTGCCAGCAGTTTATACGTCGGCGGGAGGGACACAGATACGCAGTATTTT.

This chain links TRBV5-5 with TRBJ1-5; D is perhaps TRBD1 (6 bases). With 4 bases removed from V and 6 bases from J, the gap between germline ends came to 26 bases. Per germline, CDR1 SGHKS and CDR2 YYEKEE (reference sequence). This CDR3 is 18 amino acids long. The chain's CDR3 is CASSLGRAGDLVGQPQHF. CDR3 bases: TGTGCCAGCAGCCTGGGGAGGGCAGGGGATTTGGTTGGTCAGCCCCAGCATTTT.

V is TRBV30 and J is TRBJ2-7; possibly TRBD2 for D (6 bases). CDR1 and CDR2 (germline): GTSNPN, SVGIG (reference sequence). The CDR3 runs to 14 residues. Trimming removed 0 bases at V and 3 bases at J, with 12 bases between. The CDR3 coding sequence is TGTGCCTGGAGTGTACGGCGGGAAAGCTACGAGCAGTACTTC. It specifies CAWSVRRESYEQYF.

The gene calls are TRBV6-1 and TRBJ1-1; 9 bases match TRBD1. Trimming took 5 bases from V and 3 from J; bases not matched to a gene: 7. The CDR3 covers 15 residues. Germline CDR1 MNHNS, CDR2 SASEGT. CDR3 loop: CASSWGQGRDTEAFF. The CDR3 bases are TGTGCCAGCAGTTGGGGACAGGGAAGGGACACTGAAGCTTTCTTT.

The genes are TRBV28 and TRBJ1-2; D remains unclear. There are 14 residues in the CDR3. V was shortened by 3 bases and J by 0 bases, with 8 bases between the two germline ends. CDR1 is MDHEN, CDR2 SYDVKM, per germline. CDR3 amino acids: CASSFVRANYGYTF. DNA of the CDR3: TGTGCCAGCAGTTTCGTCAGAGCTAACTATGGCTACACCTTC.

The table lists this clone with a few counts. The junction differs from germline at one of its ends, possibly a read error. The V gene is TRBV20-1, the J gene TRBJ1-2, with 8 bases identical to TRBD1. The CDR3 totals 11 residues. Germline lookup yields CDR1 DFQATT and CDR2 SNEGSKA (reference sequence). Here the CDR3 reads CSARDWAGTGF. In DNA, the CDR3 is TGCAGTGCTAGAGATTGGGCGGGGACAGGTTTC.

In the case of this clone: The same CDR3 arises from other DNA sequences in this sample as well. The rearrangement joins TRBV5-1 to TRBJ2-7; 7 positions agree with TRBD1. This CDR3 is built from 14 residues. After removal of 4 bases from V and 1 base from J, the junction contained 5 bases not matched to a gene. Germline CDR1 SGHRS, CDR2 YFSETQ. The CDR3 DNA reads TGCGCCAGCAGCCGGGACAGCTCTTCCTACGAGCAGTACTTC. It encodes CASSRDSSSYEQYF.

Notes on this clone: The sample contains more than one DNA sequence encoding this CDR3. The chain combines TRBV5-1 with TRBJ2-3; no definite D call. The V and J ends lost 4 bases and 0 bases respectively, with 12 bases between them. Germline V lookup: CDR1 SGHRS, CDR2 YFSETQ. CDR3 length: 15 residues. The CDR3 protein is CASSLDVGSTDTQYF. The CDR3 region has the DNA TGCGCCAGCAGCCTCGACGTAGGTAGCACAGATACGCAGTATTTT.

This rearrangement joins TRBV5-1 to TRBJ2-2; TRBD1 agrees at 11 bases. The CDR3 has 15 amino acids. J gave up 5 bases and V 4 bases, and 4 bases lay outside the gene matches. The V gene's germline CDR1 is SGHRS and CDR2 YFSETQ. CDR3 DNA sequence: TGCGCCAGCAGCGGACAGGGGGCGCAGACCGGGGAGCTGTTTTTT. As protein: CASSGQGAQTGELFF.

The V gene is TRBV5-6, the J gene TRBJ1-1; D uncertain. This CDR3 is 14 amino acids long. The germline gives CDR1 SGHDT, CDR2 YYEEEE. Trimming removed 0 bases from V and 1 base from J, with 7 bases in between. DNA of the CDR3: TGTGCCAGCAGCTTGGCGGGGTCGAACACTGAAGCTTTCTTT. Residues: CASSLAGSNTEAFF.

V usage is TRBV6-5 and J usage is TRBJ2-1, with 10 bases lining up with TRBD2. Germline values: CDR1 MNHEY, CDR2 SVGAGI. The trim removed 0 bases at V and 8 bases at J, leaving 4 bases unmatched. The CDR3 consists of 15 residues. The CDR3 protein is CASSYSSSGGYEQFF. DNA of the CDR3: TGTGCCAGCAGTTACTCCTCTAGCGGGGGCTATGAGCAGTTCTTC.

The CDR3 loop reads CASSLGENYGYTF. Written as DNA, the CDR3 is TGTGCCAGCAGTTTAGGGGAGAACTATGGCTACACCTTC. The chain combines TRBV6-5 with TRBJ1-2; possibly TRBD1 for D (5 bases). There are 13 residues in the CDR3. The germline V and J ends were trimmed by 4 bases and 2 bases, with 8 bases remaining between them. Per germline, CDR1 MNHEY and CDR2 SVGAGI.